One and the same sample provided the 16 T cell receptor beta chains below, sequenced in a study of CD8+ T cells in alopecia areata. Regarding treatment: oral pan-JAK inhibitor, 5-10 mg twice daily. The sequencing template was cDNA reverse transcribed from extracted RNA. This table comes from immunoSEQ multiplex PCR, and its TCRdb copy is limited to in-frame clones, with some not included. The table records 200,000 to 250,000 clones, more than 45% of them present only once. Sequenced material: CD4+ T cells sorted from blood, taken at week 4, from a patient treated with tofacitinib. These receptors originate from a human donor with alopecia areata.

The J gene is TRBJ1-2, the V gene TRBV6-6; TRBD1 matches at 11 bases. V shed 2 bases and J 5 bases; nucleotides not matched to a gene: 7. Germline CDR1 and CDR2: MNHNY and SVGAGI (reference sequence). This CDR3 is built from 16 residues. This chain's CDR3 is CASSYGDRGDHYGYTF. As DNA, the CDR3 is TGTGCCAGCAGTTACGGGGACAGGGGGGACCATTATGGCTACACCTTC.

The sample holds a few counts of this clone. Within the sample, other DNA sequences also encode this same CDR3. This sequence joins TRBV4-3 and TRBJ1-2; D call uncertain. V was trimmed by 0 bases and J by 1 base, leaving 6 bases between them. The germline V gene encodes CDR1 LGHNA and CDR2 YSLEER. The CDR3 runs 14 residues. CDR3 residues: CASSQELGNYGYTF. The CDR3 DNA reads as TGCGCCAGCAGCCAAGAGCTGGGTAACTATGGCTACACCTTC.

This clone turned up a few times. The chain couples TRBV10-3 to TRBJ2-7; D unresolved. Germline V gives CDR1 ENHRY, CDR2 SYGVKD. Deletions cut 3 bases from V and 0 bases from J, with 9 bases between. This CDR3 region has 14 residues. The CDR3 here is CAISDRTSSYEQYF. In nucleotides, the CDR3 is TGTGCCATCAGTGACAGAACCAGCTCCTACGAGCAGTACTTC.

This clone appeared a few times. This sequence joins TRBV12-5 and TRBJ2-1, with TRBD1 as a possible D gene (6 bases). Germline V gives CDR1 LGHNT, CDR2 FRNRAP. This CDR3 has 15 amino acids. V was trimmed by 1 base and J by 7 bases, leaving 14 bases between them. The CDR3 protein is CASGLDSRGGNEQFF. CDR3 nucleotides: TGTGCTAGTGGTTTGGACTCCCGAGGGGGTAATGAGCAGTTCTTC.

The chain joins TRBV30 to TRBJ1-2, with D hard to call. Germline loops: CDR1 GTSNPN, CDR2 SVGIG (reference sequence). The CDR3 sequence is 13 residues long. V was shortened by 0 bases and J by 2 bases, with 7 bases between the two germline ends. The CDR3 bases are TGTGCCTGGAGTGTAGGGAAAAACTATGGCTACACCTTC. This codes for CAWSVGKNYGYTF. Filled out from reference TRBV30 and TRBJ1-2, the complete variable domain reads SQTIHQWPATLVQPVGSPLSLECTVEGTSNPNLYWYRQAAGRGLQLLFYSVGIGQISSEVPQNLSASRPQDRQFILSSKKLLLSDSGFYLCAWSVGKNYGYTFGSGTRLTVV.

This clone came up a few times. The CDR3 spells CAIRGTSGASYNEQFF. The DNA for the CDR3 is TGTGCCATCAGGGGTACTAGCGGGGCCTCCTACAATGAGCAGTTCTTC. This sequence joins TRBV10-3 and TRBJ2-1, with 10 positions matching TRBD2. With V trimmed by 6 bases and J by 0 bases, 5 bases remained unmatched. The CDR3 covers 16 residues. Germline V gene lookup returns CDR1 ENHRY and CDR2 SYGVKD.

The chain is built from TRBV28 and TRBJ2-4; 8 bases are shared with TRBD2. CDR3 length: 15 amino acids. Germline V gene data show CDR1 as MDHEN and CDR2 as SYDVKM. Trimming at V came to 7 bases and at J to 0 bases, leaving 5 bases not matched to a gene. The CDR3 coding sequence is TGTGCCAGCAACGATAGCGGGATAGCCAAAAACATTCAGTACTTC. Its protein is CASNDSGIAKNIQYF.

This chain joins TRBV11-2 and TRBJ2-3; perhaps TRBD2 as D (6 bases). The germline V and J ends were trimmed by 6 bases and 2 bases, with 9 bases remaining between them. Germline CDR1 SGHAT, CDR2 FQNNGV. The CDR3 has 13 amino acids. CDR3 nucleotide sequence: TGTGCCAGCAGGCGGGACTCCACAGATACGCAGTATTTT. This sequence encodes CASRRDSTDTQYF.

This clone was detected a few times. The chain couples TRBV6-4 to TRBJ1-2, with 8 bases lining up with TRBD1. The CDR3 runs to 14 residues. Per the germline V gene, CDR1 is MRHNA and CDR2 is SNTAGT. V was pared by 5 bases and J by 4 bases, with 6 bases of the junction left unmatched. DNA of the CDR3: TGTGCCAGCAGTCCAGGGGGCAGCTCCTATGGCTACACCTTC. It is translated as CASSPGGSSYGYTF.

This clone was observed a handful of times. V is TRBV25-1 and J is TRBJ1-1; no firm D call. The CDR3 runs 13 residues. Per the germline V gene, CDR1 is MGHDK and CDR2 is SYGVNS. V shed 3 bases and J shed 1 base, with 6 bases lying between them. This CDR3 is CASSDRKNTEAFF. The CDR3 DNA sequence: TGTGCCAGCAGTGACAGGAAGAACACTGAAGCTTTCTTT.

CDR3 DNA sequence: TGTGCCAGCACTGGGCGCCTACCCAGCACAGATACGCAGTATTTT. It yields the protein CASTGRLPSTDTQYF. The V gene is TRBV2, the J gene TRBJ2-3; D remains ambiguous. Germline CDR1 is SNHLY and CDR2 is FYNNEI. The CDR3 runs to 15 residues. Trimming took off 7 bases at V and 0 bases at J, with 14 bases between the two ends.

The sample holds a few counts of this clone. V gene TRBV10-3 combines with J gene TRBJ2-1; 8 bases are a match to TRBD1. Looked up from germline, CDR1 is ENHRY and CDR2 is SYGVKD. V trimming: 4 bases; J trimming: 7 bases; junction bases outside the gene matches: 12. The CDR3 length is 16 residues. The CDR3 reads CAISGLDRDRMNEQFF. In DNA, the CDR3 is TGTGCCATCAGTGGGTTGGACCGGGACAGGATGAATGAGCAGTTCTTC.

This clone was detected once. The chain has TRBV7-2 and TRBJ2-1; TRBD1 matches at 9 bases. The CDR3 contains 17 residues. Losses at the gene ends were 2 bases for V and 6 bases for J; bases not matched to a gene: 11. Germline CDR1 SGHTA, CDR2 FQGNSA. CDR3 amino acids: CASSLLPGTGNSNEQFF. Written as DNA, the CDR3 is TGTGCCAGCAGCTTACTTCCGGGGACAGGGAATAGCAATGAGCAGTTCTTC.

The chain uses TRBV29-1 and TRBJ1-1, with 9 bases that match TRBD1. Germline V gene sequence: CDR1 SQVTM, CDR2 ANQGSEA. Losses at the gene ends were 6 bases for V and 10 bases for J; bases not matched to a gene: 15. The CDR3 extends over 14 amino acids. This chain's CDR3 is CSVANTGGKSAAFF. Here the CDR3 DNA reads TGCAGCGTAGCAAACACAGGGGGCAAAAGTGCAGCTTTCTTT. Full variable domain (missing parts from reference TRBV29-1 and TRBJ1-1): SAVISQKPSRDICQRGTSLTIQCQVDSQVTMMFWYRQQPGQSLTLIATANQGSEATYESGFVIDKFPISRPNLTFSTLTVSNMSPEDSSIYLCSVANTGGKSAAFFGQGTRLTVV.

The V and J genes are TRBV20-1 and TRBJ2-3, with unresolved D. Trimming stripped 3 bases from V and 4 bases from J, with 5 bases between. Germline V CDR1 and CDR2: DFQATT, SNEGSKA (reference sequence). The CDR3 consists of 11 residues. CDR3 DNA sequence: TGCAGTGCTAGCGGGCCAGATACGCAGTATTTT. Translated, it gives CSASGPDTQYF.

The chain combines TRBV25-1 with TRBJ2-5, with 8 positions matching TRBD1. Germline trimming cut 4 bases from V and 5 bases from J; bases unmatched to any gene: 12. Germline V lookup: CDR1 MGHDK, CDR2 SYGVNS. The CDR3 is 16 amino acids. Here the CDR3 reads CASSGHPGTGAETQYF. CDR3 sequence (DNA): TGTGCCAGCAGTGGACATCCCGGGACAGGCGCGGAGACCCAGTACTTC.